The subject of this entry is one T cell receptor (beta chain). The PCR contained 60 Vbeta and 13 Jbeta primers. Sequenced by immunoSEQ multiplex PCR; TCRdb stores in-frame clones only, minus some. Of roughly 98,000 clones detected, roughly 74% appear once; the ten largest clones hold 3%. This sample was included in a study of cytomegalovirus exposure and HLA in healthy donors. J gave up 0 bases and V 4 bases, and 9 bases lay outside the gene matches. From germline, CDR1 is LGHNA and CDR2 YSLEER. The length of the CDR3 is 17 residues. The chain employs TRBV4-3 and TRBJ2-3, with 8 bases matching TRBD2. This sequence was found in a female donor in good health and CMV-seropositive. Sequencing was done on a sample of PBMCs. Here the CDR3 reads CASSPLRGGPSTDTQYF. The CDR3 DNA is TGCGCCAGCAGCCCATTACGGGGGGGGCCCAGCACAGATACGCAGTATTTT.